This entry features one T cell receptor (beta chain) sequence. Its specificity is unknown. The donors, aged roughly 6 to 95, were healthy Caucasians from Russia. PBMCs were isolated at a quantity of at least 7 million per sample. These data belong to a study of blood T cells in healthy people across ages. Study conclusions and caveats: The long-lived group displayed more naive CD4+ cells, plus higher diversity, than the aged donors did.

PCR was performed a second time for about 7 to 12 cycles using a sample-barcoded 5' primer and a J-beta primer mix. MiXCR was run by TCRdb on the 5' RACE reads, yielding one entry per CDR3 protein. The sample records more than 1,000,000 distinct CDR3 sequences, 25% being singletons. This CDR3 has 14 residues. In germline, CDR1 is MNHEY, CDR2 SVGAGI. Trimming left V 4 bases short and J 2 bases short, with 10 bases between. This same sample was also taken into another study, of T cells of mothers and their children. That publication notes: The search for persistent microchimeric T cell clones detected none.

This rearrangement joins TRBV6-5 to TRBJ2-3; D remains unclear. Sequencing was performed on blood. This TCR came from a girl aged 2 to 10 in good health. Written as DNA, the CDR3 is TGTGCCAGCAGTTCTCCTTCTATCACAGATACGCAGTATTTT. This gives the protein CASSSPSITDTQYF.